The clone carrying this T cell receptor (beta chain) showed up just once. A second PCR of 7 to 11 cycles used a sample-barcoded 5' primer and a J-beta primer mix. Researchers report that each sample yielded at least 2.5 million CDR3-containing paired-end reads. MiXCR, run by TCRdb on the 5' RACE reads, gives a single entry per CDR3 protein. This table has 1.2 million to 1.5 million distinct CDR3 sequences, 42% appearing once. These data come from a study of blood T cells in healthy people across ages. The source material was blood. The clonotype originates from a woman under 30 in good health.

DNA for the CDR3: TGTGCCAGCAGCCGATGGGCGCAGTTGAACTATGGCTACACCTTC. Translated: CASSRWAQLNYGYTF. The chain uses TRBV7-2 and TRBJ1-2; D unresolved. Per germline, CDR1 SGHTA and CDR2 FQGNSA. Trimming cost V 5 bases and J 2 bases, with 15 bases left between them. This CDR3 is 15 amino acids long.